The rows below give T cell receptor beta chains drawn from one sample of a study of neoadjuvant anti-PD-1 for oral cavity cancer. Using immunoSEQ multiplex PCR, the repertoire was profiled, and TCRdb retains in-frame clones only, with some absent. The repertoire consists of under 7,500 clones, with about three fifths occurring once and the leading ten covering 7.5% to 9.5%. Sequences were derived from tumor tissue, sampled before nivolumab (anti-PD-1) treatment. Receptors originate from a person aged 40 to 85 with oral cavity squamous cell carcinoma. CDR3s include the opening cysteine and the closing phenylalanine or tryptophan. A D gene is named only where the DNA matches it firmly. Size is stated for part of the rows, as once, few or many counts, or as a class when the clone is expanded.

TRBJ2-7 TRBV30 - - TGTGCCTGGGGACCCGGACATCGCTCCTACGAGCAGTACTTC CAWGPGHRSYEQYF
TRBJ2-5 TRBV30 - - TGTGCCTGGACCAGAGGGGGTATCCAAGAGACCCAGTACTTC CAWTRGGIQETQYF
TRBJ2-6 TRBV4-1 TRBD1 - TGCGCCAGCAGCCACCAGGGGGCGGGTGGGGCCAACGTCCTGACTTTC CASSHQGAGGANVLTF
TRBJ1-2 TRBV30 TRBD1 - TGTGCCTGGAGTCCCGGGACAGGAAACTATGGCTACACCTTC CAWSPGTGNYGYTF
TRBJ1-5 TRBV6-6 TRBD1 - TGTGCCAGCAGTTACTTCAGGACAGGGCTGAATCAGCCCCAGCATTTT CASSYFRTGLNQPQHF
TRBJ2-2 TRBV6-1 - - TGTGCCAGCAGTGCCCGAGGGGCAGCTTACACCGGGGAGCTGTTTTTT CASSARGAAYTGELFF
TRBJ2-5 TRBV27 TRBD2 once TGTGCCAGCAGTAACAGCGGGAGGATCGAGACCCAGTACTTC CASSNSGRIETQYF
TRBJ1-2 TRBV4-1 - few TGCGCCAGCAGCCGCGGGAGGGGCTATGGCTACACCTTC CASSRGRGYGYTF
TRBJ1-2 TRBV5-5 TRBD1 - TGTGCCAGCAGCTTGATGTCGGGAAGGGGGCCTCGTGGCTACACCTTC CASSLMSGRGPRGYTF
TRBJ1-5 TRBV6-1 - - TGTGCCAGCAGTGAGGGGCTTAACATAGCCCAGCATTTT CASSEGLNIAQHF
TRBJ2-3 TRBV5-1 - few TGCGCCAGCAGCTTGTACTCCCCAGGGTCAGATACGCAGTATTTT CASSLYSPGSDTQYF
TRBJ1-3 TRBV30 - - TGTGCCGAGTACTCCGGAAACACCATATATTTT CAEYSGNTIYF
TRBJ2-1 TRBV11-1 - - TGTGCCAGCAGCCTCCAGGGTTATGAGCAGTTCTTC CASSLQGYEQFF
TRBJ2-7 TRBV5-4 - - TGTGCCAGCAGCTCGGGACGCTGGGACTACGAGCAGTACTTC CASSSGRWDYEQYF
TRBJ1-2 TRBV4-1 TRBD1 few TGCGCCAGCAGCTGGTCAACCGCAGGGGGGCAAGGAAACTATGGCTACACCTTC CASSWSTAGGQGNYGYTF
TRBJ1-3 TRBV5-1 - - TGCGCCAGCAGCTTGTTACAGGGTGGTGGAAACACCATATATTTT CASSLLQGGGNTIYF